The 12 T cell receptor beta chains below come from one sample, sequenced in a study of regulatory T cells in long-lasting Graves disease. Through Arm-PCR of CDR3 regions and iRepertoire HTBI primers, TCR beta libraries were built. Each CDR3 protein gets one entry after TCRdb re-called the multiplex PCR reads with MiXCR. Of about 430,000 distinct CDR3 sequences listed, approximately 15% are singletons. Time point of the sample: newly diagnosed GD, antithyroid drugs for less than 3 months. Extracted PBMC RNA gave rise to the TCR library. This sample was shared with a second study, whose subject was T cells in Graves' hyperthyroidism and ophthalmopathy.

The source material was peripheral blood mononuclear cells (PBMCs), sampled at new diagnosis, from a patient treated with antithyroid drugs. Receptor source: a woman aged 40-49 years with Graves disease.

This chain links TRBV11-3 with TRBJ2-1; 9 bases match TRBD1. Unmatched junction bases numbered 6, after V lost 3 bases and J lost 9 bases. The CDR3 contains 14 residues. Germline V gives CDR1 SGHNT, CDR2 YENEEA. The CDR3 region is CASSFGTGSGEQFF. CDR3 DNA sequence: TGTGCCAGCAGCTTCGGGACAGGGTCGGGTGAGCAGTTCTTC.

This clonotype was seen many times. V usage is TRBV20-1 and J usage is TRBJ1-1; D is undetermined. The germline gives CDR1 DFQATT, CDR2 SNEGSKA (reference sequence). V shed 2 bases and J shed 6 bases, with 7 bases lying between them. The CDR3 sequence is 11 residues long. The DNA of the CDR3 is TGCAGTGCTAGAACCGTTTCTGAAGCTTTCTTT. Encoded protein: CSARTVSEAFF.

This clonotype showed up just a few times. The chain carries TRBV3-1 and TRBJ1-1; no definite D call. With 4 bases removed from V and 4 bases from J, the gap between germline ends came to 10 bases. CDR3 length equals 13 residues. Germline lookup yields CDR1 LGHDT and CDR2 YNNKEL (reference sequence). This CDR3 is CASSPSGSTEAFF. DNA of the CDR3: TGTGCCAGCAGCCCTTCAGGTAGCACTGAAGCTTTCTTT.

The table lists this clonotype with many counts. The J gene is TRBJ1-3, the V gene TRBV20-1; D is perhaps TRBD1 (6 bases). Germline CDR1 reads DFQATT; CDR2 reads SNEGSKA (reference sequence). The CDR3 length is 13 residues. Trimming left V 0 bases short and J 4 bases short, with 7 bases between. CDR3 protein: CSAREGAGNTIYF. CDR3 nucleotides: TGCAGTGCTAGAGAGGGGGCGGGAAACACCATATATTTT.

There are many counts of this clonotype. The chain has TRBV3-1 and TRBJ2-3; 11 nucleotides match TRBD1. The CDR3 totals 15 residues. Losses at the gene ends were 5 bases for V and 4 bases for J; bases not matched to a gene: 5. The V gene's germline CDR1 is LGHDT and CDR2 YNNKEL (reference sequence). This CDR3 is CASSAGQGAADTQYF. The CDR3 region has the DNA TGTGCCAGCAGCGCCGGACAGGGGGCTGCAGATACGCAGTATTTT.

This clonotype was recorded a few times. J is TRBJ2-1 and V is TRBV20-1; D may be TRBD2 (6 bases). The germline CDR1 and CDR2 sequences are DFQATT and SNEGSKA (reference sequence). The V end was cut by 0 bases, the J end by 4 bases, with 13 bases between. This CDR3 contains 15 residues. The CDR3 region has the DNA TGCAGTGCTAGAGATGGGACTCCTCGGTACAATGAGCAGTTCTTC. Amino acid sequence: CSARDGTPRYNEQFF.

This clonotype was picked up a small number of times. The V call is TRBV29-1, the J call TRBJ1-3; D gene unclear. Germline assignment: CDR1 SQVTM and CDR2 ANQGSEA. V gave up 0 bases and J gave up 0 bases, with 12 bases separating them. CDR3 length: 16 residues. The CDR3 sequence: CSVEDFQFSSGNTIYF. CDR3 sequence (DNA): TGCAGCGTTGAAGATTTCCAGTTCAGCTCTGGAAACACCATATATTTT.

This clonotype showed up many times. V usage is TRBV3-1 and J usage is TRBJ2-5; no clear D. The CDR3 contains 15 residues. Germline CDR1 is LGHDT and CDR2 is YNNKEL (reference sequence). Trimming pared 3 bases from V and 5 bases from J, leaving 16 bases between. CDR3 sequence reads: CASSQNHRSEETQYF. Here the CDR3 DNA reads TGTGCCAGCAGCCAGAATCACCGCTCGGAGGAGACCCAGTACTTC.

This clonotype was observed a few times. The chain joins TRBV5-5 to TRBJ2-1; D is unresolved. The V and J ends lost 6 bases and 2 bases respectively, with 12 bases between them. The CDR3 is 14 amino acids. CDR1 SGHKS and CDR2 YYEKEE come from the germline V gene (reference sequence). CDR3 sequence reads: CASNKGVTYNEQFF. The CDR3 nucleotides read TGTGCCAGCAACAAGGGCGTAACCTACAATGAGCAGTTCTTC.

This clonotype was seen a few times. The chain combines TRBV19 with TRBJ2-2, with D possibly matching TRBD2 (6 bases). The CDR3 totals 14 residues. Germline CDR1 reads LNHDA; CDR2 reads SQIVND (reference sequence). Between the trimmed V and J ends, which lost 8 bases and 6 bases, there was a span of 16 bases. The CDR3 DNA reads TGTGCCAGTTCAACTAGCTATATCGCCGGGGAGCTGTTTTTT. It yields the protein CASSTSYIAGELFF.

This clonotype was seen many times. In DNA, the CDR3 is TGTGCCAGTACGGAAGGGATATCCTACGAGCAGTACTTC. This sequence encodes CASTEGISYEQYF. The V gene is TRBV6-2 or TRBV6-3, the J gene TRBJ2-7; D call uncertain. The CDR3 has 13 amino acids. The germline V gene encodes CDR1 MNHEY and CDR2 SVGEGT. Between the trimmed V and J ends, which lost 9 bases and 1 base, there was a span of 13 bases.

This clonotype is a singleton in its sample. A much larger clone is a single base away; this may be a read error. The chain carries TRBV2 and TRBJ2-1; 7 nucleotides align to TRBD2. Germline CDR1 and CDR2: SNHLY and FYNNEI. The CDR3 consists of 13 residues. Written as DNA, the CDR3 is TGTGGCAGCAGCGGGGACTTCGGCAATGAGCAGTTCTTC. It codes for CGSSGDFGNEQFF.